Described below is a single T cell receptor beta chain sequence and its context. The entry originates in a study of OX40 agonist ivuxolimab in advanced cancers. The CDR3 covers 14 residues. Trimming shortened V by 8 bases and J by 2 bases, and 13 bases separated the two germline ends. Germline V CDR1 and CDR2: SGHNT, YENEEA. The assay was immunoSEQ multiplex PCR, and TCRdb's table has in-frame clones only and misses some. Counted here are about 41,000 clones, 87% occurring once; the ten biggest clones make up more than 3%. This TCR came from an adult with an advanced solid tumor such as melanoma, head and neck, liver or kidney cancer. The chain carries TRBV11-3 and TRBJ2-1; D is perhaps TRBD1 or TRBD2 (6 bases each). The material was CD4+ or CD8+ T cells sorted from blood, obtained in a trial of the OX40 agonist ivuxolimab. The DNA of the CDR3 is TGTGCCAGCCTTCGGCGGGACACCTACAATGAGCAGTTCTTC. It codes for CASLRRDTYNEQFF.